This TCR beta chain emerged from a study of technical replicates of blood from several donors. V gave up 5 bases and J gave up 5 bases; unmatched junction bases: 14. The CDR3 length is 17 residues. Germline-derived CDR1 and CDR2 are SEHNR and FQNEAQ (reference sequence). The repertoire was sequenced with immunoSEQ multiplex PCR; TCRdb's copy has only in-frame clones and lacks some. Altogether about 64,000 clones are present, about 88% being singletons, with the ten largest covering about 4.8%. The sequenced sample consisted of PBMCs. The receptor was derived from a human donor in good health. Some clones in this sample may be carry-over from other donors' samples. The chain carries TRBV7-9 and TRBJ2-1, with 8 bases identical to TRBD1. For the CDR3, the DNA is TGTGCCAGCAGCCCCAGGGGGCGGCGGGGAGATAACAATGAGCAGTTCTTC. This encodes CASSPRGRRGDNNEQFF.